Below, one T cell receptor (beta chain) is given with its context. The antigen is not known. The naive gate required viable CD3+CD4+ or CD3+CD8+ cells with CCR7+CD45RA+CD45RO-CD95-CD27+CD28+ phenotype. The repertoire was sequenced with immunoSEQ multiplex PCR; TCRdb's copy has only in-frame clones and lacks some. The sample records 7,500 to 10,000 clones, nearly 98% being singletons. This specimen belongs to a study of T cells after posttransplantation cyclophosphamide. Overall study results and limits: Later blood repertoires were often dominated by clones from the donor CD8+ memory compartment. After PTCy, TRB diversity resembled that of CNI/methotrexate controls. Skin or GI-infiltrating T cells shared few TRB sequences with blood.

This CDR3 is built from 15 residues. Germline CDR1 and CDR2: MNHNY and SVGAGI (reference sequence). The V gene end was trimmed by 7 bases and the J gene end by 2 bases; junction bases not matched to a gene: 9. Source material: naive CD4+ T cells sorted from PBMCs. The chain is built from TRBV6-6 and TRBJ2-7; 9 nucleotides line up with TRBD1. This sequence was found in a woman aged 60-75 years in good health, CMV-negative, and a related stem cell transplant donor. As DNA, the CDR3 is TGTGCCAGCACCCGTCAACAGGGGGCTCCCTACGAGCAGTACGTC. Protein product: CASTRQQGAPYEQYV.